This TCR beta chain was retrieved from a study of blood T cells in healthy people across ages (dated by TCRdb to 2014 to 2015). At the level of the whole study: Template switching captured roughly one uniquely barcoded TCR beta cDNA molecule per two T cells in model experiments. To track age-related changes in TCR beta repertoire diversity, the study relied on deep sequencing normalized with unique cDNA molecular identifiers. The donors were divided into four age groups: young (average around 16 years), middle-aged (under 40), aged (62) and long-lived (roughly 88). To avoid experimental bias, donors of different ages were distributed randomly across sequencing lanes. For two donors (one aged 18 to 30 and one aged 80 or older), the study analyzed two additional independent replicas of 1 million unique cDNA reads from the same blood draw.

Library method: 5' RACE. Sequencing was carried out with an Illumina HiSeq 2500. A second PCR of about 6 to 11 cycles was performed with a sample-barcoded 5' primer and a J-beta primer mix. A unique molecular identifier was introduced onto each TCR beta cDNA molecule by a template-switch 5' adaptor carrying 12 random nucleotides. At least 2.5 million CDR3-containing paired-end reads were obtained from each sample. All of the RNA was converted into first-strand cDNA using the Mint cDNA synthesis kit, with a TRBC-specific oligonucleotide serving as the primer. Following uracil-DNA glycosylase treatment, all cDNA underwent a first 18-cycle PCR with the universal primers M1SS and BC2_uni_R. Per the original workflow: For normalization, 1 million high-quality reads were randomly selected from each sample, with every read carrying a distinct molecular identifier. Instead of being binned into consensus sequences, reads that shared molecular identifiers were thrown out. MiTCR, run with a Q25 quality threshold and the strictest error-elimination algorithm, handled CDR3 identification, clonotype clustering and error correction. Lower-bound total TCR beta diversity was estimated with a nonparametric unseen species model using Euler transformation. TCRdb took the public reads, trimmed them with fastp at Q25, ran MiXCR for clone calling and kept in-frame beta chains. Identical CDR3 proteins give one entry, which carries the most common genes and DNA. TCRdb's processing, not the study's, gives the V and J calls here. This sample is represented by some 670,000 distinct CDR3 sequences; approximately 52% of them were singletons. Roughly 14% of the sample is in the top ten clones.

Broader findings and caveats from the paper: The percentage of naive T cells measured by flow cytometry correlated strongly with observed TCR beta diversity. As age increased, observed TCR beta diversity per million T cells dropped in a roughly linear way, and a significant reduction was already evident by age 40. Estimates of total diversity based on one million sequenced T cells were considered lower bounds and underestimates. Because donor CMV infection status was unknown, age-related changes in expanded clonotypes were potentially confounded. Compared with the aged group, more naive CD4+ T cells, fewer expanded clones and increased TCR diversity were shown by the long-lived group, suggesting age selection. Because profiling used bulk unsorted PBMCs, naive and antigen-experienced compartments could not be compared conclusively.

The CDR3 sequence holds 14 residues, the cysteine and phenylalanine included. Kept here is only the CDR3 DNA, which spans 42 bases and is read in frame from base 1. Via the germline V gene, CDR1 is SGHTA and CDR2 FQGTGA. Trimming costs V 5 bases and J 6 bases, and their ends lie 14 bases apart. This clonotype was seen a handful of times. This clone's antigen is unknown. Per-base qualities were not stored, and no clone one base away is much larger. The donors were under 40 Caucasian individuals from Russia, aged roughly 6 to 90 years, who were systemically healthy. Around 9.7 milliliters of peripheral blood were collected from each donor into EDTA-treated Vacutainer tubes. PBMCs were isolated by Ficoll-Paque density-gradient centrifugation, with at least 6 million obtained per sample. Total RNA, at least 6 micrograms per sample, was extracted from PBMCs with Trizol reagent. Naive CD45RAhigh/CD27high T cell percentages were measured by flow cytometry on a PBMC aliquot from every donor.

The sequencing sample was made of blood. This receptor was taken from a woman older than 75 in good health. In this chain, TRBV7-3 is recombined with TRBJ2-1; perhaps TRBD1 is the D gene, with 6 bases matching. In nucleotides, the sequence is TGTGCCAGCAGCCAAACCAGGGGATCCAATGAGCAGTTCTTC. Its coded protein is CASSQTRGSNEQFF.